Sequencing of this TCR beta chain was carried out in a study of identical twins. The sample holds many counts of this clonotype. Its antigen is undetermined. From the 5' RACE reads, TCRdb called clonotypes with MiXCR, one entry per CDR3 protein. The profile shows 500,000 to 700,000 distinct CDR3 sequences, 7.1% of them singletons. Regarding the study as a whole: There were fewer insertions in abundant cord blood beta clonotypes, but memory repertoires showed no such pattern.

The CDR3 is 14 residues long. The trim removed 3 bases at V and 2 bases at J, leaving 6 bases unmatched. CDR1 is SQVTM and CDR2 is ANQGSEA in the germline V gene. The data also belong to a second study, concerning yellow fever vaccine responses in identical twins. Turning to that study: Twins' T cell vaccine responses reportedly looked partly convergent, partly personalized.

The sequenced sample was PBMCs. This receptor was obtained from a woman younger than 35 in good health. V is TRBV29-1 and J is TRBJ1-2; 7 nucleotides agree with TRBD1. The CDR3 sequence: CSVESRGKNYGYTF. The CDR3 nucleotides read TGCAGCGTTGAGTCCAGGGGGAAAAACTATGGCTACACCTTC. The full variable domain, rest sourced from reference TRBV29-1 and TRBJ1-2, is SAVISQKPSRDICQRGTSLTIQCQVDSQVTMMFWYRQQPGQSLTLIATANQGSEATYESGFVIDKFPISRPNLTFSTLTVSNMSPEDSSIYLCSVESRGKNYGYTFGSGTRLTVV.